This T cell receptor beta chain derives from a study of cytomegalovirus exposure and HLA in healthy donors. Between the trimmed V and J ends, which lost 2 bases and 9 bases, there was a span of 11 bases. CDR1 and CDR2 (germline): MGHRA, YSYEKL. The CDR3 consists of 13 residues. Concerning this clone: Antigen: not known.

In nominal health when sampled, donors likely had unrecorded immune exposures nonetheless. Study conclusions and caveats: Fewer N-insertions than the roughly 670-donor mean were reportedly shown by an Asian-associated ancestry cluster in a later analysis. Accurate prediction of HLA-A and HLA-B alleles (for most subjects) was reportedly achieved from TCR beta sequences. One variant, a missense change in DCLRE1C, was linked in a later analysis to TCR beta V- and J-gene trimming.

Primers: 60 Vbeta forward and 13 Jbeta reverse. TCRdb keeps only in-frame clones here, not all; method: immunoSEQ multiplex PCR. The sample carries 130,000 to 150,000 clones, 80% recorded once. The chain uses TRBV4-1 and TRBJ2-1; tentative D call: TRBD1 (6 bases). This sequence was found in a man aged 25 to 40 in good health and CMV-seronegative. Material for sequencing was PBMCs. The CDR3 loop is CASSQSTGIEQFF. The CDR3 DNA reads as TGCGCCAGCAGCCAATCCACAGGGATTGAGCAGTTCTTC.